The source of this T cell receptor (beta chain) is a study of control samples from healthy donors and cancer patients (dated by TCRdb to 2019 to 2021). CDR1 and CDR2, looked up from the germline V gene, are LGHNT and FRNRAP. Including the terminal cysteine and phenylalanine, the CDR3 comprises 14 residues. Only CDR3 DNA is held: 42 bases, read in frame from base 1. Cut back by 2 bases and 1 base, the V and J ends lie 8 bases apart. Points on this clone: Its antigen remains unidentified. One base away there is no much larger clone; base qualities are not given.

Libraries were made using the immunoSEQ multiplex PCR assay. This immuneACCESS table, as held by TCRdb, lists in-frame sequences with V and J called but not all clones. Of the missing ones, under half trace to an unresolved V gene in checked studies; the others have no known cause. A total of under 50,000 clones appear in this sample, around 87% of them only once. Approximately 10% of the sample lies in the top ten. This clonotype was sampled from a woman in her sixties with lung cancer. The chain is assembled from TRBV12-5 and TRBJ1-1; TRBD1 is possibly the D segment (5 matching bases). Sample: PBMCs. The CDR3: CASGLQGGNTEAFF. The nucleotide sequence is given as TGTGCTAGTGGTTTGCAGGGCGGGAACACTGAAGCTTTCTTT.